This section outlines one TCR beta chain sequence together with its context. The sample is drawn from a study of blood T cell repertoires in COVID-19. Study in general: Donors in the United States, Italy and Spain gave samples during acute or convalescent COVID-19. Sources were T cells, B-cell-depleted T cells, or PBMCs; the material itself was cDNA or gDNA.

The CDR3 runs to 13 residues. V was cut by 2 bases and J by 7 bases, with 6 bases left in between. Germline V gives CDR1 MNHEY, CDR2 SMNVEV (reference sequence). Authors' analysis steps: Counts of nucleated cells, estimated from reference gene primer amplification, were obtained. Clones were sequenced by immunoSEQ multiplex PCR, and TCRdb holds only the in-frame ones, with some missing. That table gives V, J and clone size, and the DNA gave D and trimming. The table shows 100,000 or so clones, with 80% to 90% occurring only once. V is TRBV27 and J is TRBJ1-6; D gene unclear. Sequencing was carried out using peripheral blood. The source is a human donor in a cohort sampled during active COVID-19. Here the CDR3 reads CASSLRENSPLHF. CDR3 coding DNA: TGTGCCAGCAGTTTACGAGAAAATTCACCCCTCCACTTT.